What follows is one T cell receptor (beta chain) and its context. Its antigen is unidentified. TRB cDNA libraries were made by UMI-labeled 5' RACE. Reanalyzing the 5' RACE reads, TCRdb keeps one entry per CDR3 protein, without DNA. The sample has under 85,000 distinct CDR3 sequences. The data were obtained in a study of CXCR3-negative and CXCR3-positive naive CD8 T cells. Study results and limitations: CXCR3-positive naive cells had more hydrophobic TRB CDR3s than CXCR3-negative naive cells.

The sample comprised naive CXCR3+ CD8+ T cells from blood. Subset specified: CD45RO-CCR7+CD27+CD95- naive CD8+ T cells expressing CXCR3 (TNR3+). The source is a human donor in good health. Some clones in this sample may be carry-over from other donors' samples.

The CDR3 protein is CSFRGTGTAGGYTF. The rearrangement uses TRBV29-1 and TRBJ1-2. Germline V gives CDR1 SQVTM, CDR2 ANQGSEA. The CDR3 runs 14 residues.